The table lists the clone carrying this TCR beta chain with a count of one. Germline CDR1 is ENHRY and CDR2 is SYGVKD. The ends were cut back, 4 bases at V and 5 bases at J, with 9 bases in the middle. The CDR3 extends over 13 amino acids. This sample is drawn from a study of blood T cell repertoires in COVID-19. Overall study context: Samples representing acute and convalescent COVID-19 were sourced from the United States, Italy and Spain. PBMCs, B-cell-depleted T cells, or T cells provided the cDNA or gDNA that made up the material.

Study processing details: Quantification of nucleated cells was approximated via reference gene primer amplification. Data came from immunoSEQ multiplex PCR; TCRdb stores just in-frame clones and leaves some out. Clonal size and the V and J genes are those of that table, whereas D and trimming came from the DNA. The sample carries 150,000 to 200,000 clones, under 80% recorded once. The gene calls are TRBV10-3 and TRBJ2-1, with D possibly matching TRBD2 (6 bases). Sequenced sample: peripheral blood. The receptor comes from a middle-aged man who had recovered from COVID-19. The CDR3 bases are TGTGCCATCAGTGTCGGGGGAGACAATGAGCAGTTCTTC. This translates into CAISVGGDNEQFF.